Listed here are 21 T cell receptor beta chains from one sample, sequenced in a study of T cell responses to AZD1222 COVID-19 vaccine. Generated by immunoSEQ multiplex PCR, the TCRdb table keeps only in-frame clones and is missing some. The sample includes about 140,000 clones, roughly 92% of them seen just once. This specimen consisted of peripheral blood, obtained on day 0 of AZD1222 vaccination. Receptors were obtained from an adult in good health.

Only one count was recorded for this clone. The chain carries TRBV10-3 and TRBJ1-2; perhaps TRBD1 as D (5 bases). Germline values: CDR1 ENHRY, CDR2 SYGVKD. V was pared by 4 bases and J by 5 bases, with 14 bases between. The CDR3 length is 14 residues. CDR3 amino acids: CAISAETALYGYTF. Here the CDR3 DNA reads TGTGCCATCAGTGCTGAGACAGCCCTTTATGGCTACACCTTC.

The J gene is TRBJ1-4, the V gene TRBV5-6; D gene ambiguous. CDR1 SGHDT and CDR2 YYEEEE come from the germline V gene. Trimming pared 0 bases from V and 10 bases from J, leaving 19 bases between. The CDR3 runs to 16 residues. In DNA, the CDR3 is TGTGCCAGCAGCTTGGACCGTCATCACCGGGAGGGAAAACTGTTTTTT. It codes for CASSLDRHHREGKLFF.

The CDR3 region is CASSASGTGRSIHNTGELFF. CDR3 DNA: TGTGCCAGCAGCGCAAGCGGGACTGGAAGGTCCATCCACAACACCGGGGAGCTGTTTTTT. This chain links TRBV2 with TRBJ2-2; 7 bases match TRBD2. Germline CDR1 and CDR2: SNHLY and FYNNEI. This CDR3 contains 20 residues. Trimming removed 6 bases from V and 2 bases from J; junction bases left unmatched: 21.

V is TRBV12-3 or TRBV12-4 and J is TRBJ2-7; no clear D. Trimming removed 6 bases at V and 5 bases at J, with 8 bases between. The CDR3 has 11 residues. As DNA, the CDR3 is TGTGCCAGCAGCATACAAGACGAGCAGTACTTC. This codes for CASSIQDEQYF.

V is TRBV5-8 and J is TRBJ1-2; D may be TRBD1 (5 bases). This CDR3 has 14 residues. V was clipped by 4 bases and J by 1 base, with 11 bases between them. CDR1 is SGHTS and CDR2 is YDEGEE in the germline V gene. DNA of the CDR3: TGTGCCAGCAGCGGGGTGGACAATAACTATGGCTACACCTTC. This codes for CASSGVDNNYGYTF.

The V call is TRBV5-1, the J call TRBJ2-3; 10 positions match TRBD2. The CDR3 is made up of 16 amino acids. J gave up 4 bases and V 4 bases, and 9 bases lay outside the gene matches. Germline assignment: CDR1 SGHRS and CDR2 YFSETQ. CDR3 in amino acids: CASSQAGGQVADTQYF. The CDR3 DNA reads TGCGCCAGCAGCCAAGCGGGGGGGCAGGTTGCAGATACGCAGTATTTT. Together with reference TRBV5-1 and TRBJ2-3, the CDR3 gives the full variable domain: KAGVTQTPRYLIKTRGQQVTLSCSPISGHRSVSWYQQTPGQGLQFLFEYFSETQRNKGNFPGRFSGRQFSNSRSEMNVSTLELGDSALYLCASSQAGGQVADTQYFGPGTRLTVL.

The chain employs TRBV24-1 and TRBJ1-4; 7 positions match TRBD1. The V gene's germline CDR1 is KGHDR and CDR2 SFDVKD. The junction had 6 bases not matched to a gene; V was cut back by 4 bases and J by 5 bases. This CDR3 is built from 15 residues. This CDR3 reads CATSETQGQNEKLFF. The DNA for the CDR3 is TGTGCCACCAGTGAAACACAGGGGCAAAATGAAAAACTGTTTTTT.

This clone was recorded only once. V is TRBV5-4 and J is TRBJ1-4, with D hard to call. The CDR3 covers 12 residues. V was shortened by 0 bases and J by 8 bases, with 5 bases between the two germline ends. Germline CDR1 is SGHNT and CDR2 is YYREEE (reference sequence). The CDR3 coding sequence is TGTGCCAGCAGCTTGGATAGCGAAAAACTGTTTTTT. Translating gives CASSLDSEKLFF.

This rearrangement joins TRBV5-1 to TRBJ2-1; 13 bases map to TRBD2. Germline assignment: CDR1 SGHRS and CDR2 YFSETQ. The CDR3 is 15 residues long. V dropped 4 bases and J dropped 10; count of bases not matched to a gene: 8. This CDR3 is CASSRTSGSLREQFF. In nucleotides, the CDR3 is TGCGCCAGCAGCCGGACTAGCGGGAGCCTCCGGGAGCAGTTCTTC. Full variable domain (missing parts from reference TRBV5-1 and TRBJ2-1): KAGVTQTPRYLIKTRGQQVTLSCSPISGHRSVSWYQQTPGQGLQFLFEYFSETQRNKGNFPGRFSGRQFSNSRSEMNVSTLELGDSALYLCASSRTSGSLREQFFGPGTRLTVL.

CDR3 sequence reads: CASSYSRLASYNEQFF. DNA of the CDR3: TGTGCCAGCAGTTACTCGCGGCTAGCGTCTTACAATGAGCAGTTCTTC. The rearrangement joins TRBV6-5 to TRBJ2-1; the D gene is possibly TRBD2 (6 bases). Germline V gene sequence: CDR1 MNHEY, CDR2 SVGAGI. This CDR3 contains 16 residues. V lost 0 bases to trimming and J lost 4 bases, with 13 bases between them.

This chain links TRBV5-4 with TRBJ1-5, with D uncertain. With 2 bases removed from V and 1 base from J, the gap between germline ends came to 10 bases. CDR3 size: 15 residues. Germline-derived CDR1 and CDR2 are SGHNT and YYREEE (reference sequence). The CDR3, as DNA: TGTGCCAGCAGCTTCCCCCTCCGGAGCAATCAGCCCCAGCATTTT. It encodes CASSFPLRSNQPQHF. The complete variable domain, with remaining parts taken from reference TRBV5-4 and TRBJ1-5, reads ETGVTQSPTHLIKTRGQQVTLRCSSQSGHNTVSWYQQALGQGPQFIFQYYREEENGRGNFPPRFSGLQFPNYSSELNVNALELDDSALYLCASSFPLRSNQPQHFGDGTRLSIL.

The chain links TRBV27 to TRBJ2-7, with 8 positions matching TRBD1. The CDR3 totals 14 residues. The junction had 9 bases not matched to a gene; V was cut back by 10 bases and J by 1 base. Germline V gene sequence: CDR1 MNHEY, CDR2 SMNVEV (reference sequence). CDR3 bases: TGTGCCACCGGCCTCCAGGGGGCTTCCTACGAGCAGTACTTC. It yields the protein CATGLQGASYEQYF.

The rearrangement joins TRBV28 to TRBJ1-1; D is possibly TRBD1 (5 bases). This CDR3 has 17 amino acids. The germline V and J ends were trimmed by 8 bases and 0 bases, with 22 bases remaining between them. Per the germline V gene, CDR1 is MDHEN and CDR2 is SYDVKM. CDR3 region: CASSPGGVITMNTEAFF. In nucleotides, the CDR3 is TGTGCCAGCTCCCCTGGGGGGGTGATCACCATGAACACTGAAGCTTTCTTT.

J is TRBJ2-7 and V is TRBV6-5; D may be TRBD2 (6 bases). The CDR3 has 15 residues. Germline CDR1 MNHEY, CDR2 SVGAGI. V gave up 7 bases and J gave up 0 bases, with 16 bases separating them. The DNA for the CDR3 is TGTGCCAGCACCGAAGGAGGGATTCTCTCCTACGAGCAGTACTTC. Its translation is CASTEGGILSYEQYF.

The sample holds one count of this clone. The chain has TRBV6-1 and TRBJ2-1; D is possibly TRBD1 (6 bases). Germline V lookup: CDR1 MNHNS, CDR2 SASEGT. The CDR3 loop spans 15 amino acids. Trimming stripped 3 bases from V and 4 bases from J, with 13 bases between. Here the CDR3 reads CASSEGQPQYNEQFF. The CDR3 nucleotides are TGTGCCAGCAGTGAGGGACAACCACAATACAATGAGCAGTTCTTC.

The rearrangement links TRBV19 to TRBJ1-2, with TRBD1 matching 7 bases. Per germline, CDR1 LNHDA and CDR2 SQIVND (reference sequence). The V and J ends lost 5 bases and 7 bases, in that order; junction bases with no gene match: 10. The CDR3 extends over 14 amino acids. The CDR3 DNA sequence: TGTGCCAGTAGTGGGGCAGGGGGTGCTGGTGGCTACACCTTC. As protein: CASSGAGGAGGYTF.

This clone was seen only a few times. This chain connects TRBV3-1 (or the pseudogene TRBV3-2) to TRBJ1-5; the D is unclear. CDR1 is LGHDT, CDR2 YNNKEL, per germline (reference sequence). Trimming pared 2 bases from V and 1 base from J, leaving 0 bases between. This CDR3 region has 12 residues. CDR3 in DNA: TGTGCCAGCAGCCAAAGCAATCAGCCCCAGCATTTT. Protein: CASSQSNQPQHF.

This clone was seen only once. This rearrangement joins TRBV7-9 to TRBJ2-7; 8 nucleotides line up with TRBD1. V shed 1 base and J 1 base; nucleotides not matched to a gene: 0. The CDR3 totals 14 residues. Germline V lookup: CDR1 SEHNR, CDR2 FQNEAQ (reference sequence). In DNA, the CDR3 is TGTGCCAGCAGCTTAGGGACAGGGTCCTACGAGCAGTACTTC. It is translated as CASSLGTGSYEQYF.

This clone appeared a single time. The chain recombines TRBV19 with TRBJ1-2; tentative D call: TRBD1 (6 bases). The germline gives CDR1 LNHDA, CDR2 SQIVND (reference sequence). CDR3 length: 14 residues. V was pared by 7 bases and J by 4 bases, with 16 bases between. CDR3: CASKIGGLGYGYTF. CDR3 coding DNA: TGTGCCAGTAAGATTGGGGGGCTCGGCTATGGCTACACCTTC.

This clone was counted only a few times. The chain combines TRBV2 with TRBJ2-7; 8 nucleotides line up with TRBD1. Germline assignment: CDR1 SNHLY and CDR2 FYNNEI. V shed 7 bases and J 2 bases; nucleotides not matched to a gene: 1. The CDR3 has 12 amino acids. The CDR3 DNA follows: TGTGCCAGCACAGGGGGCCCCTACGAGCAGTACTTC. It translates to CASTGGPYEQYF.

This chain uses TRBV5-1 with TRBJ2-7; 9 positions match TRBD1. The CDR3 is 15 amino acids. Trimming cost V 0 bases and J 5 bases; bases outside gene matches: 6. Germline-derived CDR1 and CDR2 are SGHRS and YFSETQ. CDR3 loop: CASSLGGTGLNEQYF. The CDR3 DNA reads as TGCGCCAGCAGCTTGGGGGGGACAGGGTTGAACGAGCAGTACTTC.